This passage covers 16 T cell receptor beta chains from one sample sequenced in a study of T cell repertoires in cytomegalovirus infection. Via MiXCR, TCRdb re-called the reads, giving one row per CDR3 protein. The data show around 81,000 distinct CDR3 sequences, 35% to 45% seen once. These receptors' targets are unknown. The material sequenced was CD8+ T cells from cultured PBMCs, taken from culture after CMV antigen stimulation. Receptors originate from a human donor in good health (CMV status not recorded). Some clones in this sample may be carry-over from other donors' samples.

The rearrangement links TRBV12-3 or TRBV12-4 to TRBJ1-5; no clear D. The CDR3 has 14 residues. Trimming took off 3 bases at V and 1 base at J, with 7 bases between the two ends. CDR3 residues: CASSFGVSNQPQHF. The DNA of the CDR3 is TGTGCCAGCAGTTTCGGGGTGAGCAATCAGCCCCAGCATTTT.

V is TRBV7-9 and J is TRBJ2-7; 9 bases line up with TRBD1. Trimming removed 1 base from V and 2 bases from J; junction bases left unmatched: 6. The germline gives CDR1 SEHNR, CDR2 FQNEAQ (reference sequence). The CDR3 totals 16 residues. As DNA, the CDR3 is TGTGCCAGCAGCTTAGTCCCGGGACAGGGAACCTACGAGCAGTACTTC. Amino acids: CASSLVPGQGTYEQYF. The variable domain in full, with the rest retrieved from reference TRBV7-9 and TRBJ2-7, is DTGVSQNPRHKITKRGQNVTFRCDPISEHNRLYWYRQTLGQGPEFLTYFQNEAQLEKSRLLSDRFSAERPKGSFSTLEIQRTEQGDSAMYLCASSLVPGQGTYEQYFGPGTRLTVT.

A few counts support this clonotype. This rearrangement joins TRBV7-3 to TRBJ1-3; D call uncertain. Between the trimmed V and J ends, which lost 2 bases and 6 bases, there was a span of 20 bases. This CDR3 contains 17 residues. The germline gives CDR1 SGHTA, CDR2 FQGTGA. The CDR3 DNA reads TGTGCCAGCAGCTTAGGGCAGGCTATTTCACCGATAAACACCATATATTTT. This gives the protein CASSLGQAISPINTIYF.

The genes are TRBV4-3 and TRBJ2-1; 9 nucleotides agree with TRBD1. The CDR3 runs to 16 residues. Germline V gives CDR1 LGHNA, CDR2 YSLEER. Trimming removed 1 base from V and 6 bases from J; junction bases left unmatched: 7. CDR3 sequence reads: CASSQAGTGPSNEQFF. As DNA, the CDR3 is TGCGCCAGCAGCCAAGCCGGGACAGGGCCCTCCAATGAGCAGTTCTTC.

V is TRBV6-6 and J is TRBJ2-5; D may be TRBD2 (6 bases). Trimming removed 2 bases from V and 3 bases from J, with 13 bases in between. The CDR3 spans 15 residues. The V gene's germline CDR1 is MNHNY and CDR2 SVGAGI (reference sequence). Here the CDR3 DNA reads TGTGCCAGCAGTTACCTATCGGGAGATGAAGAGACCCAGTACTTC. Amino acids: CASSYLSGDEETQYF.

This sequence joins TRBV6-2 or TRBV6-3 and TRBJ1-2, with D perhaps TRBD1 (6 bases). Germline V gene lookup returns CDR1 MNHEY and CDR2 SVGEGT. The CDR3 is 14 residues long. Deletions cut 6 bases from V and 8 bases from J, with 19 bases between. CDR3 sequence: CASSLIPGQNGYTF. CDR3 coding DNA: TGTGCCAGCAGCCTGATCCCCGGACAGAACGGCTACACCTTC.

This clonotype was observed a handful of times. The V call is TRBV28, the J call TRBJ2-5; the D call may be TRBD1 or TRBD2 (5 bases each). The V gene lost 6 bases and the J gene lost 7 bases, with 21 bases spanning the gap. This CDR3 region has 15 residues. Germline V gives CDR1 MDHEN, CDR2 SYDVKM. Here the CDR3 reads CASRSGTGFKRTQYF. The CDR3 nucleotides read TGTGCCAGCAGATCCGGGACGGGATTTAAGCGGACCCAGTACTTC.

This clonotype was seen more than once but under ten times. The chain joins TRBV6-6 to TRBJ2-1; D is uncertain. V was pared by 0 bases and J by 1 base, with 16 bases between. Germline V gene lookup returns CDR1 MNHNY and CDR2 SVGAGI (reference sequence). The CDR3 has 18 amino acids. The CDR3 spells CASSYSPTSPGSYNEQFF. Written as DNA, the CDR3 is TGTGCCAGCAGTTACTCACCTACATCTCCTGGTTCCTACAATGAGCAGTTCTTC.

This clonotype showed up just a few times. This chain connects TRBV6-2 or TRBV6-3 to TRBJ2-1; 10 positions agree with TRBD1. The CDR3 extends over 14 amino acids. The junction had 5 bases not matched to a gene; V was cut back by 5 bases and J by 7 bases. Per germline, CDR1 MNHEY and CDR2 SVGEGT. CDR3 sequence (DNA): TGTGCCAGCAGTCCCGGGACAGGGGATAATGAGCAGTTCTTC. It encodes CASSPGTGDNEQFF.

This sequence joins TRBV2 and TRBJ1-5, with 7 bases lining up with TRBD1. Trimming took 5 bases from V and 0 from J; bases not matched to a gene: 4. The CDR3 extends over 15 amino acids. Per the germline V gene, CDR1 is SNHLY and CDR2 is FYNNEI. The CDR3 nucleotides are TGTGCCAGCAGTTTCGGACAGGATAGCAATCAGCCCCAGCATTTT. As protein: CASSFGQDSNQPQHF.

The gene calls are TRBV19 and TRBJ2-4; TRBD1 is a possible D gene (5 bases). Trimming removed 3 bases from V and 0 bases from J, with 12 bases in between. The V gene's germline CDR1 is LNHDA and CDR2 SQIVND (reference sequence). This CDR3 is 16 amino acids long. The CDR3 DNA reads as TGTGCCAGTAGTATCTCAGGGATGAGAGCCAAAAACATTCAGTACTTC. This gives the protein CASSISGMRAKNIQYF.

The chain joins TRBV7-9 to TRBJ2-5; 7 bases are shared with TRBD1. Germline CDR1 reads SEHNR; CDR2 reads FQNEAQ (reference sequence). The J segment lost 1 base and the V segment lost 2 bases, leaving 4 bases of the junction unmatched. The length of the CDR3 is 15 residues. This chain's CDR3 is CASSLNGQVQETQYF. The DNA of the CDR3 is TGTGCCAGCAGCTTAAACGGACAGGTCCAAGAGACCCAGTACTTC.

This clonotype was detected only a few times. This chain connects TRBV7-9 to TRBJ1-5; D possibly corresponds to TRBD1 (6 bases). The CDR3 has 13 residues. The germline V gene encodes CDR1 SEHNR and CDR2 FQNEAQ (reference sequence). Trimming removed 5 bases at V and 9 bases at J, with 14 bases between. DNA of the CDR3: TGTGCCAGCAGCGAGGGACATTTGCTGCCCCAGCATTTT. It codes for CASSEGHLLPQHF.

This chain joins TRBV7-6 and TRBJ2-7; D may be TRBD1 or TRBD2 (6 bases each). The CDR3 loop spans 14 amino acids. In germline, CDR1 is SGHVS, CDR2 FNYEAQ. The V end was cut by 4 bases, the J end by 6 bases, with 16 bases between. The CDR3: CASSWGWGASEQYF. CDR3 DNA: TGTGCCAGCAGCTGGGGTTGGGGGGCGTCCGAGCAGTACTTC.

The chain recombines TRBV6-2 or TRBV6-3 with TRBJ1-5, with D unresolved. The germline V gene encodes CDR1 MNHEY and CDR2 SVGEGT. V was cut by 7 bases and J by 1 base, with 14 bases left in between. CDR3 length equals 15 residues. CDR3: CASTDEVASNQPQHF. The CDR3 DNA sequence: TGTGCCAGCACTGATGAGGTGGCAAGCAATCAGCCCCAGCATTTT.

This clonotype was seen a handful of times. V usage is TRBV7-2 and J usage is TRBJ1-1; D uncertain. This CDR3 is built from 14 residues. Between the trimmed V and J ends, which lost 3 bases and 1 base, there was a span of 9 bases. Germline-derived CDR1 and CDR2 are SGHTA and FQGNSA. CDR3 nucleotide sequence: TGTGCCAGCAGCTTGCCATACCCGAACACTGAAGCTTTCTTT. This encodes CASSLPYPNTEAFF.